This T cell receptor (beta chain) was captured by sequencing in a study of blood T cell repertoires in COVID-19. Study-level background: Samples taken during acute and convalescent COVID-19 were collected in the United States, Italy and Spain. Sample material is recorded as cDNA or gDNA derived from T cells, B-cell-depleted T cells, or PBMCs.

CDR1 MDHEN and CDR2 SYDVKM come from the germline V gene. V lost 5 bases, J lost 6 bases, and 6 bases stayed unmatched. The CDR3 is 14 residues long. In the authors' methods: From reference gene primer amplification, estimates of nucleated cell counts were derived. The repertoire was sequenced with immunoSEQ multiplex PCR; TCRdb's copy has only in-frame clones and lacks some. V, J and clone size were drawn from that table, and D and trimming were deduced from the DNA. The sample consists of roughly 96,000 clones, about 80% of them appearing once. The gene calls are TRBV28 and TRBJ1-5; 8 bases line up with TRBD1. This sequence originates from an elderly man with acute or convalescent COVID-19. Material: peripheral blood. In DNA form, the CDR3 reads TGTGCCAGCAGTGGCGGGCAGGGGGCTCAGCCCCAGCATTTT. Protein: CASSGGQGAQPQHF.